Below, 31 T cell receptor beta chains from the same sample are listed, as sequenced in a study of early T cells in non-severe SARS-CoV-2 infection. TCRdb re-called the 5' RACE reads through MiXCR, storing one row per CDR3 protein. The sample carries over 85,000 distinct CDR3 sequences, approximately 16% recorded once. The specimen was whole blood. All receptors derive from an adult who was a healthcare worker with PCR-confirmed SARS-CoV-2 infection or an uninfected control (not recorded which).

V is TRBV27 and J is TRBJ1-1; no definite D call. Germline lookup yields CDR1 MNHEY and CDR2 SMNVEV (reference sequence). V was shortened by 1 base and J by 2 bases, with 8 bases between the two germline ends. This CDR3 has 14 residues. The CDR3 here is CASSLLGINTEAFF. The CDR3, as DNA: TGTGCCAGCAGTTTATTAGGGATTAACACTGAAGCTTTCTTT.

This chain joins TRBV7-2 and TRBJ2-5; TRBD1 or TRBD2 may be the D gene (5 bases each). The V end was cut by 5 bases, the J end by 4 bases, with 17 bases between. Germline lookup yields CDR1 SGHTA and CDR2 FQGNSA. The CDR3 has 15 residues. The CDR3: CASSPTGQKGETQYF. In nucleotides, the CDR3 is TGTGCCAGCAGCCCCACGGGGCAGAAAGGAGAGACCCAGTACTTC.

This clonotype was found a few times. The gene calls are TRBV2 and TRBJ2-5, with D possibly matching TRBD2 (7 bases). V lost 6 bases, J lost 4 bases, and 15 bases lay in between. CDR1 and CDR2 (germline): SNHLY, FYNNEI. CDR3 size: 14 residues. The CDR3 loop is CASRGIGGRETQYF. The CDR3 coding sequence is TGTGCCAGCAGGGGAATCGGGGGGCGAGAGACCCAGTACTTC.

This clonotype was recorded many times. J is TRBJ2-3 and V is TRBV11-2; tentative D call: TRBD2 (7 bases). Trimming shortened V by 1 base and J by 6 bases, and 14 bases separated the two germline ends. The CDR3 length is 15 residues. Germline V gives CDR1 SGHAT, CDR2 FQNNGV. CDR3 coding DNA: TGTGCCAGCAGCTTAGGGGGGGGCCCAATGGATACGCAGTATTTT. This sequence encodes CASSLGGGPMDTQYF.

This clonotype came up many times. The chain employs TRBV6-4 and TRBJ2-1; the match to TRBD2 covers 12 bases. CDR1 MRHNA and CDR2 SNTAGT come from the germline V gene. Trimming removed 5 bases from V and 6 bases from J; junction bases left unmatched: 2. The CDR3 is 14 amino acids. This CDR3 reads CASSRTSGANEQFF. In nucleotides, the CDR3 is TGTGCCAGCAGTCGGACTAGCGGGGCCAATGAGCAGTTCTTC.

With respect to this clonotype: A read error may produce the germline difference seen at one junction end. V usage is TRBV6-1 and J usage is TRBJ2-3; TRBD2 is a possible D gene (6 bases). CDR1 MNHNS and CDR2 SASEGT come from the germline V gene. The CDR3 has 12 amino acids. The CDR3 bases are TGTGCCAGCAGTGATCTTGCAGGAGGGCCGGATTTT. This sequence encodes CASSDLAGGPDF.

In this sample, this clonotype turned up a few times. The chain is built from TRBV28 and TRBJ2-5; D is uncertain. The CDR3 is 12 residues long. The V end lost 10 bases, the J end lost 0 bases, and 9 bases lay between the germline ends. CDR1 and CDR2 (germline): MDHEN, SYDVKM. CDR3 amino acids: CATGLYQETQYF. The CDR3 DNA reads TGTGCCACCGGTTTATACCAAGAGACCCAGTACTTC.

This clonotype was seen ten or more times. V usage is TRBV19 and J usage is TRBJ1-2; TRBD1 agrees at 8 bases. The CDR3 is made up of 14 amino acids. V trimming: 6 bases; J trimming: 6 bases; junction bases outside the gene matches: 9. CDR1 and CDR2 (germline): LNHDA, SQIVND (reference sequence). The CDR3 nucleotides read TGTGCCAGTAGCCACGGACAGGGAAGAAATGGCTACACCTTC. Translation: CASSHGQGRNGYTF.

This chain links TRBV5-1 with TRBJ2-1; 7 bases match TRBD1. The CDR3 has 17 residues. Looked up from germline, CDR1 is SGHRS and CDR2 is YFSETQ. Losses at the gene ends were 4 bases for V and 0 bases for J; bases not matched to a gene: 10. This CDR3 is CASSLYPDRASYNEQFF. CDR3 DNA sequence: TGCGCCAGCAGCCTCTACCCTGACAGGGCCTCCTACAATGAGCAGTTCTTC.

The chain carries TRBV10-1 and TRBJ2-3; possibly TRBD2 for D (6 bases). V lost 3 bases and J 2 bases, leaving 18 bases between the germline ends. The CDR3 extends over 17 amino acids. Germline V gene sequence: CDR1 WNHNN, CDR2 SYGVQD (reference sequence). This CDR3 is CASSENGTPDLTDTQYF. CDR3 in DNA: TGCGCCAGCAGTGAAAACGGGACTCCTGACCTCACAGATACGCAGTATTTT.

This clonotype was recorded a few times. This chain joins TRBV7-2 and TRBJ1-3; tentatively, D is TRBD1 (5 bases). V lost 0 bases and J 4 bases, leaving 10 bases between the germline ends. CDR3 length: 15 amino acids. Germline V lookup: CDR1 SGHTA, CDR2 FQGNSA. The CDR3 region has the DNA TGTGCCAGCAGCTTAGCTGGGGGAGGCGGAAACACCATATATTTT. This gives the protein CASSLAGGGGNTIYF.

There are a few counts of this clonotype. The chain recombines TRBV18 with TRBJ2-7; D might be TRBD1 or TRBD2, each matching 5 bases. Germline CDR1 and CDR2: KGHSH and LQKENI. The V and J ends lost 6 bases and 2 bases respectively, with 17 bases between them. The CDR3 loop spans 15 amino acids. DNA for the CDR3: TGTGCCAGCTCGGTTTCCGGGACGTCCCCCTACGAGCAGTACTTC. The encoded protein is CASSVSGTSPYEQYF.

The chain carries TRBV19 and TRBJ2-2; D call uncertain. Trimming pared 1 base from V and 6 bases from J, leaving 3 bases between. The CDR3 is 12 amino acids. Germline V gene lookup returns CDR1 LNHDA and CDR2 SQIVND (reference sequence). The DNA of the CDR3 is TGTGCCAGTAGTATAGTGGCCGGGGAGCTGTTTTTT. It is translated as CASSIVAGELFF.

This clonotype has more than one count but fewer than ten. The rearrangement links TRBV20-1 to TRBJ2-1, with 8 bases fitting TRBD2. The CDR3 has 14 residues. Losses at the gene ends were 3 bases for V and 7 bases for J; bases not matched to a gene: 8. Germline lookup yields CDR1 DFQATT and CDR2 SNEGSKA (reference sequence). CDR3 amino acids: CSASFFSGGNEQFF. CDR3 DNA sequence: TGCAGTGCTAGTTTCTTTTCGGGGGGGAATGAGCAGTTCTTC.

The chain couples TRBV29-1 to TRBJ2-3; a possible D gene is TRBD1 (7 bases). CDR1 and CDR2 (germline): SQVTM, ANQGSEA. The V end was cut by 6 bases, the J end by 0 bases, with 16 bases between. The length of the CDR3 is 15 residues. The CDR3 sequence: CSVPRGTASTDTQYF. For the CDR3, the DNA is TGCAGCGTACCCCGGGGGACAGCTAGCACAGATACGCAGTATTTT.

This clonotype was picked up many times. V is TRBV6-2 or TRBV6-3 and J is TRBJ1-5, with TRBD1 identical over 7 bases. Losses at the gene ends were 7 bases for V and 7 bases for J; bases not matched to a gene: 10. The CDR3 contains 14 residues. CDR1 and CDR2 from the germline V gene are MNHEY and SVGEGT. The CDR3, as DNA: TGTGCCAGCACCAGTGGGGCAGGGGGGCAGCCCCAGCATTTT. Protein sequence: CASTSGAGGQPQHF.

CDR3: CASSLAGGRFYEQYF. CDR3 nucleotides: TGTGCCAGCAGTTTGGCGGGAGGTAGGTTCTACGAGCAGTACTTC. The rearrangement uses TRBV28 and TRBJ2-7, with 8 positions matching TRBD2. The CDR3 contains 15 residues. In germline, CDR1 is MDHEN, CDR2 SYDVKM. V gave up 3 bases and J gave up 3 bases; unmatched junction bases: 7.

This clonotype was observed a handful of times. V and J are TRBV20-1 and TRBJ2-5; D is possibly TRBD2 (5 bases). Trimming took 2 bases from V and 5 from J, leaving 9 bases between them. The V gene's germline CDR1 is DFQATT and CDR2 SNEGSKA (reference sequence). CDR3 length: 12 amino acids. The CDR3 nucleotides are TGCAGTGCTAGACTAGGCGGGGAGACCCAGTACTTC. It specifies CSARLGGETQYF.

The V gene is TRBV29-1, the J gene TRBJ1-2, with a tentative D call TRBD1 (5 bases). The V end was cut by 5 bases, the J end by 7 bases, with 17 bases between. The CDR3 has 13 amino acids. From germline, CDR1 is SQVTM and CDR2 ANQGSEA. The DNA of the CDR3 is TGCAGCGTTAGAGACGAACAGGTCCTTGGCTACACCTTC. It codes for CSVRDEQVLGYTF.

The chain joins TRBV28 to TRBJ2-4, with TRBD1 matching 8 bases. The V and J ends lost 6 bases and 8 bases, in that order; junction bases with no gene match: 12. This CDR3 is 15 amino acids long. Germline lookup yields CDR1 MDHEN and CDR2 SYDVKM. CDR3 sequence: CASSPPGTGGYIQYF. CDR3 in DNA: TGTGCCAGCAGCCCCCCCGGGACAGGAGGTTACATTCAGTACTTC.

This clonotype was counted between two and nine times. The genes are TRBV7-9 and TRBJ2-6, with unresolved D. CDR3 length: 14 residues. The ends were cut back, 8 bases at V and 1 base at J, with 9 bases in the middle. Germline V gene sequence: CDR1 SEHNR, CDR2 FQNEAQ (reference sequence). The CDR3 sequence is CASRAGSGANVLTF. CDR3 in DNA: TGTGCCAGCCGCGCCGGGTCTGGGGCCAACGTCCTGACTTTC.

Only a few counts were recorded for this clonotype. V gene TRBV19 combines with J gene TRBJ2-7, with D hard to call. Germline V CDR1 and CDR2: LNHDA, SQIVND (reference sequence). This CDR3 is built from 13 residues. Deletions cut 7 bases from V and 2 bases from J, with 12 bases between. Here the CDR3 reads CASNRGVTYEQYF. The CDR3 DNA reads as TGTGCCAGTAACCGAGGCGTCACCTACGAGCAGTACTTC. The complete variable domain, with remaining parts taken from reference TRBV19 and TRBJ2-7, reads DGGITQSPKYLFRKEGQNVTLSCEQNLNHDAMYWYRQDPGQGLRLIYYSQIVNDFQKGDIAEGYSVSREKKESFPLTVTSAQKNPTAFYLCASNRGVTYEQYFGPGTRLTVT.

This clonotype has at least ten counts. The V gene is TRBV19, the J gene TRBJ2-3; 8 positions match TRBD1. The CDR3 loop spans 15 amino acids. The V gene's germline CDR1 is LNHDA and CDR2 SQIVND (reference sequence). The V and J ends lost 4 bases and 2 bases, in that order; junction bases with no gene match: 5. The CDR3 coding sequence is TGTGCCAGTAGTACCGGGACAGGCGACACAGATACGCAGTATTTT. Protein product: CASSTGTGDTDTQYF.

About this clonotype itself: One end of the junction fails to match germline, which may point to a read error. V gene TRBV7-2 combines with J gene TRBJ1-1; D is perhaps TRBD1 (5 bases). This CDR3 region has 14 residues. Germline CDR1 SGHTA, CDR2 FQGNSA. In nucleotides, the CDR3 is TGTGTCAGCAGCTTAGGGGTGGTGAACACTGAAGCTTTCTTT. This codes for CVSSLGVVNTEAFF.

This chain uses TRBV30 with TRBJ2-2; TRBD1 might be the D (5 bases). The germline CDR1 and CDR2 sequences are GTSNPN and SVGIG (reference sequence). The CDR3 sequence is 13 residues long. Trimming took off 7 bases at V and 2 bases at J, with 11 bases between the two ends. The CDR3 DNA follows: TGTGCCTCCCAGGGTTCCAACACCGGGGAGCTGTTTTTT. Protein: CASQGSNTGELFF.

This clonotype has a count of ten or more. This sequence joins TRBV7-6 and TRBJ2-2; maybe TRBD1 (5 bases). This CDR3 has 17 amino acids. Trimming left V 0 bases short and J 2 bases short, with 13 bases between. Germline CDR1 SGHVS, CDR2 FNYEAQ. The CDR3 reads CASSLAQSQGNTGELFF. Here the CDR3 DNA reads TGTGCCAGCAGCTTAGCGCAATCCCAGGGAAACACCGGGGAGCTGTTTTTT. The whole variable domain, remainder taken from reference TRBV7-6 and TRBJ2-2, is GAGVSQSPRYKVTKRGQDVALRCDPISGHVSLYWYRQALGQGPEFLTYFNYEAQQDKSGLPNDRFSAERPEGSISTLTIQRTEQRDSAMYRCASSLAQSQGNTGELFFGEGSRLTVL.

This clonotype appeared a single time. CDR3 DNA sequence: TGTGCCAGCAGCTCAGGACACACTACCTACAATGAGCAGTTCTTC. Encoded protein: CASSSGHTTYNEQFF. The chain couples TRBV5-5 to TRBJ2-1; a weak D match, TRBD1 (5 bases). V gave up 3 bases and J gave up 2 bases, with 12 bases separating them. The CDR3 contains 15 residues. Germline V gene lookup returns CDR1 SGHKS and CDR2 YYEKEE (reference sequence).

The chain uses TRBV9 and TRBJ1-4; the D is unclear. Germline assignment: CDR1 SGDLS and CDR2 YYNGEE. This CDR3 comprises 15 residues. The V and J ends lost 0 bases and 7 bases respectively, with 13 bases between them. The CDR3 region has the DNA TGTGCCAGCAGCGTAGAGGCATTGGGGTTTGAAAAACTGTTTTTT. Translated, it gives CASSVEALGFEKLFF.

Note on this clonotype: The germline gene is not matched at one end of the junction; a read error may be the cause. The J gene is TRBJ1-6, the V gene TRBV9; D perhaps matches TRBD1 (6 bases). Per the germline V gene, CDR1 is SGDLS and CDR2 is YYNGEE. The length of the CDR3 is 16 residues. Here the CDR3 reads CASSVDSSSYISPLHF. For the CDR3, the DNA is TGTGCCAGCAGCGTGGACAGCAGCTCCTATATTTCACCCCTCCACTTT.

The CDR3 region has the DNA TGCGCCACCCTCCTCGTTCCGAACACTGAAGCTTTCTTT. As protein: CATLLVPNTEAFF. This rearrangement joins TRBV10-2 to TRBJ1-1; D uncertain. Trimming pared 10 bases from V and 1 base from J, leaving 13 bases between. The germline V gene encodes CDR1 WSHSY and CDR2 SAAADI. The CDR3 sequence is 13 residues long.

This clonotype showed up just a few times. The chain carries TRBV6-5 and TRBJ1-3, with a weak D call TRBD1 (6 bases). Trimming shortened V by 5 bases and J by 3 bases, and 14 bases separated the two germline ends. From germline, CDR1 is MNHEY and CDR2 SVGAGI. This CDR3 has 15 residues. The CDR3 region is CASSPTGALGNTIYF. The CDR3 bases are TGTGCCAGCAGTCCGACGGGGGCGCTTGGAAACACCATATATTTT.